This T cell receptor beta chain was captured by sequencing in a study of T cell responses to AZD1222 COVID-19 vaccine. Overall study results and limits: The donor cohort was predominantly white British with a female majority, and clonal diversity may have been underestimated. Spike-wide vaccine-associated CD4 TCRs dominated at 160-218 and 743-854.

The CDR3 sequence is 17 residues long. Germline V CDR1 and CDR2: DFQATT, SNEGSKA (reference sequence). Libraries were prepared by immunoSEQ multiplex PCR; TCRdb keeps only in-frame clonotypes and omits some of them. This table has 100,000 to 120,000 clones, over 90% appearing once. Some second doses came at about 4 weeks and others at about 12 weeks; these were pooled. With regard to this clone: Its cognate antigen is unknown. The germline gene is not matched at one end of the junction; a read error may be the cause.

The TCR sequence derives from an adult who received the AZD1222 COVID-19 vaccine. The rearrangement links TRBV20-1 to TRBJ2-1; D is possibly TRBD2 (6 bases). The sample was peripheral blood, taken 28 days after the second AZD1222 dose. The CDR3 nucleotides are TGCAGTGCTATTGACCTCGGGGGTCGGGCCTCCTACAATGTGCAGTTCTTC. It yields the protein CSAIDLGGRASYNVQFF.